This T cell receptor beta chain came from a study of cytomegalovirus exposure and HLA in healthy donors. Whole-study results and caveats: CMV serostatus was the sole immune exposure data available.

Germline CDR1 is SGHAT and CDR2 is FQDESV (reference sequence). The CDR3 loop spans 15 amino acids. Trimming took 2 bases from V and 0 from J; bases not matched to a gene: 3. Everyone who donated was a healthy bone marrow donor. The primer mix had 60 Vbeta and 13 Jbeta primers. Original analysis: Among the unique TCR beta chains that a later analysis counted, about 85 million in all, 9.5 million to 12 million were shared. Assay used: immunoSEQ multiplex PCR; TCRdb lists only in-frame clones, some missing. The V and J calls and clone size come from that table; D and trimming were worked out from the DNA. The sample includes 160,000 or so clones, approximately 88% seen only once; the top ten take 0.85%. Of note for this clone: The target antigen is unknown.

The chain recombines TRBV11-1 with TRBJ1-1; the match to TRBD1 covers 7 bases. Specimen: PBMCs. This receptor was taken from a woman aged 30 to 39 in good health and CMV-seronegative. The DNA for the CDR3 is TGTGCCAGCAGCTTACGCGGGACAGTGAACACTGAAGCTTTCTTT. It yields the protein CASSLRGTVNTEAFF.